A single TCR beta chain is shown here with its context. No antigen is known for it. No base quality values were provided; no much bigger clone lies one nucleotide off. The CDR3 goes from the cysteine to the phenylalanine over 15 residues. Only the CDR3 region is kept as DNA, spanning 45 bases read in frame from base 1. Trimming leaves V shorter by 1 base and J shorter by 3 bases, with the junction holding 5 bases beyond the gene matches. Per the germline V gene (reference sequence), LGHDT is the CDR1 and YNNKEL is the CDR2. TCRbeta CDR3 regions were amplified from genomic DNA using the immunoSEQ Assay, a bias-controlled multiplex PCR. Processing in the source paper ran as follows. Nucleated cell counts per sample were estimated from amplification of reference gene primers within the assay. To quantify the absolute abundance of each unique TCRbeta CDR3 rearrangement, sequence reads were collapsed and filtered. For each sample, productive Simpson clonality was calculated as the square root of Simpson's diversity index across productive rearrangements. The immuneACCESS repertoire file appears here via TCRdb, limited to in-frame rearrangements. These files lack a portion of the clones; in checked studies, under half of the deficit traces to unresolved V genes, and the cause of the others is not known. That table gives V, J and clone size, and the DNA gave D and trimming. The table for this sample lists about half a million clones; approximately 86% of them were counted only once. The ten largest make up more than 7.5% of the sample.

In the prospective study, participants were roughly 18 to 89 years old, resided in 24 geographic areas of the United States, and were enrolled through a virtual design. To assign participants to cohorts, the prospective study relied on clinical history that participants themselves reported in a screening survey and a study questionnaire. For ImmuneRACE Cohort 3, a participant was defined as recovered based on two consecutive negative NP/OP PCR tests, clearance by a healthcare professional, or resolution of symptoms. In the prospective study, mobile phlebotomists collected whole blood, serum and a nasopharyngeal or oropharyngeal swab from each participant. Participants in the prospective study had the option to provide additional blood draws and questionnaires over an approximately 2-month period. Before DNA extraction, prospective study blood samples were shipped either frozen or at room temperature.

This record comes from a study of blood T cell repertoires in COVID-19 (TCRdb year 2020). As for the study more broadly: Samples covering the acute and convalescent phases of COVID-19 were provided by collaborators in the United States, Italy and Spain. The prospective study material was composed of cDNA or gDNA derived from T cells, B-cell-depleted T cells, or PBMCs. Deeply sampled blood TCRbeta repertoires from subjects exposed to, actively infected with, or recovered from COVID-19 were included in the dataset. The repertoires were released in a freely available public database intended as a resource for research on the immune response to SARS-CoV-2. The samples were drawn from the first 160 participants of the ongoing ImmuneRACE study and from about 1,200 subjects provided by 6 global collaborators. A de-identified subject ID, COVID-19 status, age in years and sex were almost always included in the sample metadata. HLA class I and class II types, where available, came from metadata supplied by the sample provider rather than from assay-based typing.

On the study overall, not on this receptor specifically: The amount of clinical and demographic metadata varied by source and participant and was provided uncurated.

The sample consisted of PBMCs or T cells enriched from blood (not recorded which). The sequence links TRBV3-1 (or the pseudogene TRBV3-2) to TRBJ1-2, with TRBD1 matching 7 junction bases. The receptor comes from a woman in her sixties who had recovered from COVID-19. The encoded CDR3 is CASSQATGPDYGYTF. The bases are TGTGCCAGCAGCCAAGCGACAGGGCCAGACTATGGCTACACCTTC.